This T cell receptor (beta chain) was captured in a study of blood T cell repertoires in COVID-19. Across the study: The analysed material was cDNA or gDNA that came from T cells, B-cell-depleted T cells, or PBMCs.

Libraries were prepared by immunoSEQ multiplex PCR; TCRdb keeps only in-frame clonotypes and omits some of them. The sample yields 75,000 to 95,000 clones, roughly 87% seen once. This receptor was obtained from a man between 60 and 70 years old with acute or convalescent COVID-19. The source material was peripheral blood.

The CDR3 DNA follows: TGCGCCAGCAGTCGGAGGGAATTTTCCTACAATGAGCAGTTCTTC. It translates to CASSRREFSYNEQFF. The chain employs TRBV23-1 and TRBJ2-1; TRBD2 might be the D (6 bases). TRBV23-1 belongs to the ORF category, with a function that is uncertain. Trimming cost V 4 bases and J 1 base, with 11 bases left between them. This CDR3 is 15 amino acids long.